Following are 31 T cell receptor beta chains from one sample sequenced in a study of cytomegalovirus exposure and HLA in healthy donors. The study ran its PCR with 60 Vbeta and 13 Jbeta primers. Some clones are missing from TCRdb's copy, which holds only in-frame ones; the method was immunoSEQ multiplex PCR. The profile covers some 180,000 clones, with 75% to 85% appearing a single time and less than 4.5% taken by the ten largest. The sample was PBMCs. The receptor source for this set is a woman aged 60 to 75 in good health and CMV-seropositive.

Here the CDR3 reads CASSQGQGYGYTF. The CDR3 DNA reads TGTGCCAGCAGCCAGGGACAGGGTTATGGCTACACCTTC. The chain recombines TRBV14 with TRBJ1-2, with 9 bases matching TRBD1. With V trimmed by 3 bases and J by 5 bases, 1 base remained unmatched. The CDR3 runs 13 residues. Germline-derived CDR1 and CDR2 are SGHDN and FVKESK. Based on the CDR3 plus reference TRBV14 and TRBJ1-2, the full variable domain is EAGVTQFPSHSVIEKGQTVTLRCDPISGHDNLYWYRRVMGKEIKFLLHFVKESKQDESGMPNNRFLAERTGGTYSTLKVQPAELEDSGVYFCASSQGQGYGYTFGSGTRLTVV.

The CDR3 here is CASSRPTGNTGELFF. CDR3 in DNA: TGTGCCAGCTCCCGACCTACAGGAAACACCGGGGAGCTGTTTTTT. The rearrangement joins TRBV18 to TRBJ2-2; the D gene is possibly TRBD1 (5 bases). CDR1 KGHSH and CDR2 LQKENI come from the germline V gene. The germline V and J ends were trimmed by 6 bases and 2 bases, with 13 bases remaining between them. The CDR3 consists of 15 residues.

In regard to this clone: One end of the junction does not line up with germline, which may come from a read error. The chain is built from TRBV9 and TRBJ2-6; 8 positions agree with TRBD1. The CDR3 covers 18 residues. Germline V gives CDR1 SGDLS, CDR2 YYNGEE. CDR3 in amino acids: CASSSRTGFFSGANGLTF. CDR3 nucleotide sequence: TGTGCCAGCAGCTCTCGGACAGGGTTCTTCTCAGGGGCCAACGGCCTGACTTTC.

The chain uses TRBV7-9 and TRBJ2-5; no reliable D call. Per the germline V gene, CDR1 is SEHNR and CDR2 is FQNEAQ (reference sequence). CDR3 length: 13 amino acids. Trimming left V 8 bases short and J 1 base short, with 11 bases between. CDR3 in amino acids: CASAGSLQETQYF. The CDR3 DNA follows: TGTGCCAGCGCCGGGTCCCTCCAAGAGACCCAGTACTTC. Drawing the rest from reference TRBV7-9 and TRBJ2-5, the complete variable domain is DTGVSQNPRHKITKRGQNVTFRCDPISEHNRLYWYRQTLGQGPEFLTYFQNEAQLEKSRLLSDRFSAERPKGSFSTLEIQRTEQGDSAMYLCASAGSLQETQYFGPGTRLLVL.

This clone turned up a few times. V usage is TRBV7-2 and J usage is TRBJ2-2; 7 nucleotides align to TRBD1. This CDR3 is built from 14 residues. After removal of 4 bases from V and 10 bases from J, the junction contained 9 bases not matched to a gene. The germline gives CDR1 SGHTA, CDR2 FQGNSA. CDR3 DNA: TGTGCCAGCAGCTCTCGGACAGGAGTAGAGGAGCTGTTTTTT. Protein: CASSSRTGVEELFF.

The rearrangement links TRBV30 to TRBJ1-3; D not certain. Germline CDR1 is GTSNPN and CDR2 is SVGIG (reference sequence). The CDR3 is 14 residues long. V dropped 0 bases and J dropped 0 bases, with 6 bases sitting between them. The CDR3 loop reads CAWSVMSSGNTIYF. The CDR3 nucleotides are TGTGCCTGGAGTGTTATGAGCTCTGGAAACACCATATATTTT.

This sequence joins TRBV27 and TRBJ2-7; 9 bases align to TRBD1. Germline V lookup: CDR1 MNHEY, CDR2 SMNVEV (reference sequence). Trimming removed 6 bases from V and 2 bases from J; junction bases left unmatched: 8. The CDR3 extends over 15 amino acids. The chain's CDR3 is CASRDQGTGPYEQYF. The CDR3 DNA sequence: TGTGCCAGCAGAGACCAAGGGACAGGGCCCTACGAGCAGTACTTC.

Concerning this clone: An end of the junction does not agree with germline; a read error may underlie this. The chain carries TRBV2 and TRBJ2-6; 10 bases are shared with TRBD1. The CDR3 is made up of 18 amino acids. The germline V gene encodes CDR1 SNHLY and CDR2 FYNNEI. CDR3 residues: CASRETGTGVPGANGLTF. The CDR3 region has the DNA TGTGCCAGCAGAGAGACCGGGACAGGGGTACCTGGGGCCAACGGCCTGACTTTC. The full variable domain, in which reference TRBV2 and TRBJ2-6 provide the parts outside the CDR3, is EPEVTQTPSHQVTQMGQEVILRCVPISNHLYFYWYRQILGQKVEFLVSFYNNEISEKSEIFDDQFSVERPDGSNFTLKIRSTKLEDSAMYFCASRETGTGVPGANGLTFGAGSRLTVL.

This clone has more than one count but fewer than ten. V and J are TRBV5-1 and TRBJ2-5; 7 nucleotides agree with TRBD1. This CDR3 has 15 residues. Germline V gives CDR1 SGHRS, CDR2 YFSETQ. The junction had 6 bases not matched to a gene; V was cut back by 4 bases and J by 0 bases. CDR3 protein: CASSHSGQNQETQYF. In DNA, the CDR3 is TGCGCCAGCAGCCATTCGGGACAGAACCAAGAGACCCAGTACTTC.

This chain links TRBV7-3 with TRBJ1-5; possibly TRBD1 for D (6 bases). CDR1 and CDR2 from the germline V gene are SGHTA and FQGTGA. V lost 5 bases, J lost 6 bases, and 20 bases lay in between. The CDR3 length is 16 residues. The DNA of the CDR3 is TGTGCCAGCAGCCCTAAGACTCTACAGGGAGTTCAGCCCCAGCATTTT. Its translation: CASSPKTLQGVQPQHF.

This clone was picked up one time. The chain uses TRBV7-3 and TRBJ2-3; a weak D match, TRBD2 (5 bases). Germline V CDR1 and CDR2: SGHTA, FQGTGA. This CDR3 contains 14 residues. Trimming took 4 bases from V and 0 from J, leaving 8 bases between them. The CDR3 region is CASSSWTSTDTQYF. The CDR3 DNA reads as TGTGCCAGCAGCTCCTGGACTAGCACAGATACGCAGTATTTT.

The gene calls are TRBV5-6 and TRBJ2-2; possible D gene TRBD2, 5 bases. The CDR3 totals 14 residues. Between the trimmed V and J ends, which lost 1 base and 5 bases, there was a span of 9 bases. Germline CDR1 SGHDT, CDR2 YYEEEE. The CDR3 protein is CASSLKGGTGELFF. DNA for the CDR3: TGTGCCAGCAGCTTGAAGGGCGGGACCGGGGAGCTGTTTTTT.

The chain combines TRBV5-1 with TRBJ2-5, with 10 bases that match TRBD1. The germline V gene encodes CDR1 SGHRS and CDR2 YFSETQ. The CDR3 length is 14 residues. V lost 4 bases to trimming and J lost 3 bases; unmatched junction nucleotides: 3. In nucleotides, the CDR3 is TGCGCCAGCAGCCAGGGACAGGGGAAAGAGACCCAGTACTTC. Its translation is CASSQGQGKETQYF.

The rearrangement links TRBV25-1 to TRBJ2-5; TRBD1 matches 7 bases. The length of the CDR3 is 15 residues. CDR1 is MGHDK and CDR2 is SYGVNS in the germline V gene. J was trimmed by 4 bases and V by 4 bases; bases with no gene match: 9. In nucleotides, the CDR3 is TGTGCCAGCAGTGCAATGACAGGGTCGAGAGAGACCCAGTACTTC. Protein: CASSAMTGSRETQYF.

The chain joins TRBV6-1 to TRBJ2-2, with no clear D. The CDR3 extends over 15 amino acids. V dropped 1 base and J dropped 2 bases, with 8 bases sitting between them. Germline CDR1 MNHNS, CDR2 SASEGT. The CDR3 sequence: CASSEGSRNTGELFF. The CDR3 bases are TGTGCCAGCAGTGAAGGTAGCCGAAACACCGGGGAGCTGTTTTTT.

J is TRBJ1-2 and V is TRBV6-5; 8 nucleotides align to TRBD1. Losses at the gene ends were 6 bases for V and 2 bases for J; bases not matched to a gene: 8. The CDR3 contains 15 residues. The germline gives CDR1 MNHEY, CDR2 SVGAGI. The CDR3 nucleotides read TGTGCCAGCAGCCCCATAACAGGGGGGAACTATGGCTACACCTTC. Protein sequence: CASSPITGGNYGYTF.

This clone was recorded a few times. The rearrangement joins TRBV2 to TRBJ1-4; maybe TRBD1 (6 bases). V lost 5 bases, J lost 6 bases, and 16 bases lay in between. Germline values: CDR1 SNHLY, CDR2 FYNNEI. CDR3 size: 15 residues. CDR3 DNA: TGTGCCAGCAGTCTCGGACAGAACAGAGATGAAAAACTGTTTTTT. This gives the protein CASSLGQNRDEKLFF.

This chain connects TRBV9 to TRBJ2-1; no reliable D call. This CDR3 region has 13 residues. Germline V CDR1 and CDR2: SGDLS, YYNGEE. The V gene lost 3 bases and the J gene lost 6 bases, with 10 bases spanning the gap. In DNA, the CDR3 is TGTGCCAGCAGCGCCTTTCCCCCCAATGAGCAGTTCTTC. As protein: CASSAFPPNEQFF.

The genes are TRBV28 and TRBJ2-7; 8 bases line up with TRBD2. Germline V gene lookup returns CDR1 MDHEN and CDR2 SYDVKM. Trimming removed 5 bases from V and 0 bases from J; junction bases left unmatched: 12. CDR3 length: 17 amino acids. The DNA for the CDR3 is TGTGCCAGCAGTCCTCCGGGGGGGCTTACGAGCTCCTACGAGCAGTACTTC. Its translation is CASSPPGGLTSSYEQYF. Full variable domain (missing parts from reference TRBV28 and TRBJ2-7): DVKVTQSSRYLVKRTGEKVFLECVQDMDHENMFWYRQDPGLGLRLIYFSYDVKMKEKGDIPEGYSVSREKKERFSLILESASTNQTSMYLCASSPPGGLTSSYEQYFGPGTRLTVT.

This clone has only one observation. The genes are TRBV5-4 and TRBJ1-2, with TRBD1 matching 7 bases. Trimming at V came to 0 bases and at J to 4 bases, leaving 6 bases not matched to a gene. From germline, CDR1 is SGHNT and CDR2 YYREEE (reference sequence). CDR3 length: 15 amino acids. CDR3 sequence (DNA): TGTGCCAGCAGCTTGGCAGGGGGGTGGGGCTATGGCTACACCTTC. Translating gives CASSLAGGWGYGYTF.

The chain is built from TRBV28 and TRBJ2-7; no definite D call. The CDR3 is 14 amino acids. Germline CDR1 is MDHEN and CDR2 is SYDVKM. V lost 6 bases and J 4 bases, leaving 16 bases between the germline ends. The CDR3 spells CASSTSPTGYEQYF. In DNA, the CDR3 is TGTGCCAGCAGCACCTCCCCCACGGGTTACGAGCAGTACTTC.

The V and J genes are TRBV21-1 and TRBJ1-1; the table assigns TRBD1, which was not confirmed against the DNA. TRBV21-1 counts as a pseudogene. CDR3 length: 14 amino acids. The CDR3: CTSSTRQGKTEAFF. DNA of the CDR3: TGTACCAGCAGCACCCGACAGGGGAAAACTGAAGCTTTCTTT.

V usage is TRBV10-3 and J usage is TRBJ2-3; 7 bases match TRBD2. The germline CDR1 and CDR2 sequences are ENHRY and SYGVKD. J lost 2 bases, V lost 3 bases, and 11 bases had no gene match. The CDR3 loop spans 17 amino acids. CDR3 DNA sequence: TGTGCCATCAGTGATCCGATGGGGGGGGACTCCACAGATACGCAGTATTTT. This translates into CAISDPMGGDSTDTQYF.

Here the CDR3 reads CASSVVWSSGANVLTF. The CDR3 nucleotides are TGTGCCAGTAGTGTAGTATGGAGCTCTGGGGCCAACGTCCTGACTTTC. V is TRBV19 and J is TRBJ2-6; the D is unclear. Looked up from germline, CDR1 is LNHDA and CDR2 is SQIVND (reference sequence). Deletions cut 5 bases from V and 0 bases from J, with 11 bases between. The CDR3 totals 16 residues. The full variable domain, its missing parts supplied by reference TRBV19 and TRBJ2-6, is DGGITQSPKYLFRKEGQNVTLSCEQNLNHDAMYWYRQDPGQGLRLIYYSQIVNDFQKGDIAEGYSVSREKKESFPLTVTSAQKNPTAFYLCASSVVWSSGANVLTFGAGSRLTVL.

This sequence joins TRBV7-7 and TRBJ2-5, with TRBD2 identical over 8 bases. Germline V gene sequence: CDR1 SSHAT, CDR2 FNYEAQ (reference sequence). V shed 5 bases, J shed 4 bases, and the junction held 3 bases outside the gene matches. The CDR3 runs 13 residues. The chain's CDR3 is CASSTGRGETQYF. As DNA, the CDR3 is TGTGCCAGCAGCACCGGGAGGGGAGAGACCCAGTACTTC.

This chain joins TRBV23-1 and TRBJ2-7, with D tentatively TRBD1 (6 bases). TRBV23-1 is sorted into the ORF group, with uncertain function. The CDR3 runs 15 residues. V was trimmed by 3 bases and J by 2 bases, leaving 14 bases between them. The DNA for the CDR3 is TGCGCCAGCAGTCATCGGACAGCCCGGGCCTACGAGCAGTACTTC. Encoded protein: CASSHRTARAYEQYF.

The chain has TRBV9 and TRBJ2-6, with TRBD1 matching 9 bases. The CDR3 consists of 17 residues. CDR1 is SGDLS, CDR2 YYNGEE, per germline. V shed 3 bases and J 2 bases; nucleotides not matched to a gene: 6. The chain's CDR3 is CASSGSRDRAGANVLTF. The CDR3 bases are TGTGCCAGCAGCGGATCCCGGGACAGGGCTGGGGCCAACGTCCTGACTTTC. The whole variable domain, remainder taken from reference TRBV9 and TRBJ2-6, is DSGVTQTPKHLITATGQRVTLRCSPRSGDLSVYWYQQSLDQGLQFLIQYYNGEERAKGNILERFSAQQFPDLHSELNLSSLELGDSALYFCASSGSRDRAGANVLTFGAGSRLTVL.

The chain carries TRBV29-1 and TRBJ2-5; 9 positions agree with TRBD1. CDR1 is SQVTM, CDR2 ANQGSEA, per germline. The junction had 10 bases not matched to a gene; V was cut back by 6 bases and J by 5 bases. This CDR3 is built from 14 residues. In DNA, the CDR3 is TGCAGCGTCGGCCGCGGGACAGGGTCGGAGACCCAGTACTTC. It yields the protein CSVGRGTGSETQYF.

CDR3 residues: CASRIDSLNTEAFF. The DNA of the CDR3 is TGTGCCAGCAGAATTGACAGCTTGAACACTGAAGCTTTCTTT. The chain couples TRBV11-1 to TRBJ1-1, with a tentative D call TRBD1 (5 bases). CDR3 length: 14 residues. Per the germline V gene, CDR1 is SGHAT and CDR2 is FQDESV (reference sequence). V lost 6 bases and J 0 bases, leaving 11 bases between the germline ends.

The chain joins TRBV6-9 to TRBJ2-7, with D uncertain. There are 14 residues in the CDR3. Germline lookup yields CDR1 MNHGY and CDR2 SVAAGI. V was cut by 2 bases and J by 1 base, with 9 bases left in between. The CDR3 here is CASSYAAPSYEQYF. Written as DNA, the CDR3 is TGTGCCAGCAGTTATGCGGCACCTTCCTACGAGCAGTACTTC.

A single count supports this clone. Other DNA variants within this sample encode the same CDR3. V gene TRBV10-3 combines with J gene TRBJ2-2; 10 nucleotides agree with TRBD1. This CDR3 is built from 14 residues. V lost 8 bases to trimming and J lost 3 bases; unmatched junction nucleotides: 3. Germline V lookup: CDR1 ENHRY, CDR2 SYGVKD. CDR3 bases: TGTGCCATCTCAGGGACAGGGGACACCGGGGAGCTGTTTTTT. Residues: CAISGTGDTGELFF.